One T cell receptor (beta chain) is described in this entry. The specificity of this receptor is unknown. It has no much larger one-base neighbor in the sample; base qualities were not kept. The cohort consisted of 650 to 850 healthy bone marrow donors. All cohort members were sampled while nominally healthy, although unrecorded immune exposures were likely present. Of the approximately 620 cohort members, roughly 290 had a positive CMV serostatus and 350 to 450 had a negative one, while no CMV serostatus was recorded for the donor. Each donor provided a peripheral blood sample, and peripheral blood mononuclear cells were used for TCR beta sequencing. Genomic DNA was extracted from the blood cell samples with the Qiagen DNeasy Blood Extraction Kit. This sample was included in a study of cytomegalovirus exposure and HLA in healthy donors (TCRdb year 2017). About the investigation overall: An earlier analysis of approximately 640 of the donors reported approximately 300 Gb of sequence data and more than 90 million unique TCR beta sequences from about 179 million T cells. Around 300 gigabases of sequencing data and roughly 90 million unique TCR sequences were included in an early release covering 550 to 650 HLA-typed donors. Of the 300 to 450 genotyped donors, 81% were placed in the genetic ancestry cluster associated with self-reported Caucasian donors. The study was designed to test whether signatures of past pathogen exposure could be identified by cataloging public T cell receptors. The study used immunosequencing to profile the T cell repertoires of some 600 subjects and linked those repertoires to cytomegalovirus serostatus. Besides the first cohort of 666 subjects, a separate validation cohort made up of roughly 120 different subjects was used. To predict cytomegalovirus infection status, the study combined high-throughput TCR immunosequencing, statistical association of individual TCRs with disease status, and machine learning. To study patterns of TCR occurrence, a later analysis re-analyzed previously published TCR beta repertoires from 500 to 850 donors and added high-resolution HLA genotyping. Rather than using new phenotypic data, the later analysis identified candidate immune exposures from TCR beta sequences and from how often those sequences occurred across donors. An earlier analysis of 587 of the donors used high-throughput TCR beta sequencing to judge whether each TCR beta V gene segment behaved as functional or pseudogenic. Donor age, sex, ethnicity and CMV serostatus were compiled together with the repertoire data. In a later genetic analysis, genome-wide SNP genotypes for about 65% of the roughly 670 donors were used, and that subset was treated as a discovery cohort. Every discovery cohort repertoire had been produced on one sequencing platform. Class I and class II HLA loci were covered by the typing at four-digit resolution. Typing coverage varied by locus: roughly 629-640 donors for A, B, C, DRB1 and DQB1; some 520 for DQA1; approximately 610 for DPA1; about 450 for DPB1. Because of strong linkage in the cohort, roughly five DR-DQ haplotypes were treated as single units for association and clustering. Among around 400 genotyped donors of the cohort, an average of around 250,000 unique TCR beta nucleotide sequences was sequenced per donor, of which 15% to 20% were non-productive. Overall results and qualifications from the work: A later analysis reported that several top co-occurrence clusters appeared linked to parvovirus B19, influenza, CMV and Epstein-Barr virus. The authors suggested that the approach could potentially be extended to other disease states and immunological phenotypes. A later genetic analysis associated a missense DCLRE1C variant with V-gene and J-gene trimming of TCR beta chains, and an independent cohort replicated the association. A total of 150 to 200 TCR beta chains were listed by the study as associated with cytomegalovirus. Immune exposure information for the cohort was limited to CMV serostatus. Presence/absence analyses assumed roughly uniform sequencing depth across donors, an assumption that may not hold. In a later genetic analysis, fewer N-insertions in productive TCRs were reported among donors in an Asian-associated ancestry cluster than the approximately 630-donor mean. In both the original and validation cohorts, the classifier was reported to diagnose cytomegalovirus status with high specificity and sensitivity. In a later analysis, TCR association rates were found to vary across HLA loci, with the most associated TCRs seen for DRB1 alleles and the fewest for HLA-C alleles. An earlier analysis of roughly 570 of the donors showed that most TCR beta V segments appeared in productive rearrangements either about 87% or about 30% of the time, which broadly matched IMGT annotations. Across donors, most TCR sequences were observed very rarely, whereas some public TCRs were present in many individuals. At a false discovery rate of 0.05, a later analysis linked under 20,000 TCR beta sequences to specific HLA alleles. Linkage disequilibrium might explain the correlated functional status among segregating V segments, but an unknown experimental factor could not be ruled out. A further reported finding was that TCR beta sequences accurately predicted the HLA-A and HLA-B alleles for most subjects in the first cohort. According to a later analysis, most CMV-associated TCR beta chains appeared to be HLA-restricted, and the HLA associations seemed to be driven largely by CMV exposure. Because HLA typing was missing for some donors at each locus, association tests included only the typed subset. In this cohort, only TCR beta chains were sequenced, and detectable features were limited by the absence of alpha or paired-chain data. Some IMGT-functional V segments, including TRBV6-2 and TRBV6-3, could not be distinguished by the 87-base-pair reads and were therefore excluded. When HLA alleles, especially DR and DQ, strongly co-occurred, TCR associations were difficult to assign to individual alleles. A later analysis found that HLA-associated TCR beta chains were more clonally expanded and had lower generation probabilities than equally common non-associated chains. Three of the identified cytomegalovirus-associated TCR beta chains were confirmed in vitro to be specific for cytomegalovirus antigens. A cluster of highly shared sequence variants was judged likely to represent a technical artifact of the sequencing pipeline. Because counts were too low, some 17 rarely observed V segments, including chromosome 9 orphons, were excluded from the earlier analysis of fewer than 650 of the donors.

Via the germline V gene, CDR1 is MGHRA and CDR2 YSYEKL. Ends trimmed: V by 0 bases, J by 8 bases; bases unmatched to a gene: 2. The CDR3 starts with the cysteine, ends with the phenylalanine, and has 13 residues. This entry keeps only the CDR3 DNA: 39 bases, framed from base 1. Library preparation used the immunoSEQ multiplex PCR assay. For the multiplex PCR, a mixture combining 60 forward primers for TCR Vbeta segments and 13 reverse primers for TCR Jbeta segments was used. Amplification of the CDR3 region of rearranged TCR beta genes was performed with a multiplex PCR assay on genomic DNA. On the Illumina HiSeq System, the amplified TCR beta libraries were sequenced as 87-base-pair reads. Per the source publication's procedure: In a later analysis, 77 million or so unique TCR beta chains were counted across the roughly 700 repertoires, and about 10 million of these chains were shared by at least two donors. To remove PCR and sequencing errors, raw reads were error-corrected and collapsed into unique sequences using a nearest-neighbor algorithm that merged closely related sequences. V, D and J gene segments were assigned by aligning CDR3 sequences to IMGT reference sequences. For a sequence to be retained, a match of at least six nucleotides was required to both a V gene segment and a J gene segment. Rearrangements were classified as productive when the CDR3 lacked stop codons and remained in frame with V and J, and all other rearrangements were classified as non-productive. CDR3 was defined by IMGT convention, running from the second conserved V-encoded cysteine to the conserved J-encoded phenylalanine. Sequences without an unambiguous match to a single V gene segment were excluded from the earlier analysis of 450 to 650 of the donors. In an earlier analysis of almost 600 of the donors, a V segment was called functional when productive rearrangements were above 56.7%, and segregating when the standard deviation between donors exceeded 5%. A statistical classification framework was built to diagnose cytomegalovirus status from the catalog of TCR beta chain sequences. In a later analysis, V and J genes were assigned by comparing TCR nucleotide sequences against IMGT/GENE-DB human TR gene sequences. In a later analysis, CDR3 sequences and most-parsimonious VDJ recombination scenarios were assigned using the TCRdist pipeline. In a later analysis, every TCR beta chain was defined by the combination of its CDR3 amino acid sequence and its V-gene family, and reads without a unique V-gene family were dropped. As a way to deal with suspected cross-contamination and a sequencing artifact, a later analysis dropped approximately 590 nucleotide sequences that were highly shared and had low generation probability. In a later analysis, a clonal expansion index for each public chain was calculated from normalized within-repertoire ranks of inferred template counts. A later analysis computed generation probabilities with a VDJ recombination model fitted to out-of-frame rearrangements, and checked the results against IGoR. In a later analysis, TCR-TCR, TCR-HLA and TCR-CMV co-occurrence was scored with hypergeometric tests, and a repertoire-size bias correction was applied to TCR pairs. A later analysis estimated false discovery rates by permuting HLA or CMV assignments 20 times. A later analysis grouped co-occurring TCRs with DBSCAN, adding TCRdist sequence similarity when clustering within HLA-allele-positive subsets. For co-occurrence clustering, repertoires with fewer than 30,000 or more than 120,000 public chains were excluded, along with roughly five repertoires with anomalous nucleotide sharing. TCRdb carries this immuneACCESS record with in-frame sequences only. Its versions omit some clonotypes, under half of them owing to an unresolved V gene in the studies checked, with the rest unexplained. V and J calls and clone size are given by that table; D and trimming were obtained from the DNA. The sample records 150,000 to 200,000 clones, roughly 80% of which are singletons. Clones ranked in the top ten supply about 1.9% of the sample.

The receptor was isolated from a human donor in good health. The specimen sequenced was PBMCs. The chain is made from TRBV4-1 and TRBJ1-2, and 8 junction bases match TRBD1. At the DNA level, the sequence is TGCGCCAGCAGCCAAGAGACAGGGGAGGGCTACACCTTC. This gives the protein CASSQETGEGYTF.